This TCR beta chain was sequenced for a study of beta chain features in type 1 diabetes. Study-wide background: Age, gender and cell yields were similar between patients and healthy donors. Study findings and constraints: Moderately but significantly shorter TCRB CDR3s were found in Type 1 diabetes patients in all four CD4+ subsets. Patients' naive, central memory and Treg TCRB repertoires seemed closer to one another than those of healthy donors.

The investigators reverse transcribed all of the isolated RNA, so they sequenced expressed TCRB transcripts. Only in-frame clones appear in the TCRdb table, and some are missing; sequencing was by immunoSEQ multiplex PCR. The sample lists under 850,000 clones; 13% were seen once. Blood was collected once per donor into heparin, averaging around 120 mL. Each population that was sorted was more than 98% pure. With respect to this clone: Its antigen is unknown.

The sample was naive CD4+ T cells from blood. The TCR sequence derives from a man between 18 and 29 years old with type 1 diabetes.

CDR3 region: CASSSLGLEGGETQYF. CDR3 nucleotide sequence: TGTGCCAGCAGCTCCCTGGGGCTTGAGGGTGGAGAGACCCAGTACTTC. This rearrangement joins TRBV7-8 to TRBJ2-5; D is possibly TRBD1 or TRBD2 (5 bases each). Germline loops: CDR1 SGHVS, CDR2 FQNEAQ. The CDR3 consists of 16 residues. V shed 4 bases and J shed 4 bases, with 19 bases lying between them.